These 22 T cell receptor beta chains were all obtained from the same sample, sequenced in a study of T cells after yellow fever vaccination. Each CDR3 protein is one row after TCRdb ran MiXCR on the 5' RACE reads. Among approximately 350,000 distinct CDR3 sequences listed, more than 9% were seen once. Sample: PBMCs, taken on the day of the first yellow fever vaccination. The source is a young man who received the YFV17D yellow fever vaccine.

This clonotype appeared a few times. CDR3 in DNA: TGTGCCAGCAGCCCTCCTAGCGGGGGGAACACCGGGGAGCTGTTTTTT. Encoded protein: CASSPPSGGNTGELFF. The chain links TRBV4-2 to TRBJ2-2; the match to TRBD2 covers 10 bases. The ends lost 4 bases at V and 1 base at J; junction bases unmatched: 3. Per germline, CDR1 LGHNA and CDR2 YNFKEQ. The CDR3 sequence is 16 residues long.

The chain carries TRBV5-1 and TRBJ1-2; TRBD1 agrees at 7 bases. The ends lost 7 bases at V and 4 bases at J; junction bases unmatched: 4. The CDR3 totals 12 residues. CDR1 is SGHRS, CDR2 YFSETQ, per germline. The CDR3: CASGEGAYGYTF. The DNA of the CDR3 is TGCGCCAGCGGGGAGGGGGCCTATGGCTACACCTTC.

The chain couples TRBV5-4 to TRBJ1-6; possibly TRBD1 for D (5 bases). V lost 1 base and J lost 7, with 9 bases in between. The CDR3 length is 14 residues. CDR1 SGHNT and CDR2 YYREEE come from the germline V gene (reference sequence). The CDR3 loop reads CASSLQGKNSPLHF. The CDR3 DNA is TGTGCCAGCAGCTTGCAGGGTAAAAATTCACCCCTCCACTTT.

This chain connects TRBV29-1 to TRBJ2-7; tentative D call: TRBD1 (6 bases). Germline values: CDR1 SQVTM, CDR2 ANQGSEA. V was shortened by 3 bases and J by 3 bases, with 12 bases between the two germline ends. The CDR3 extends over 13 amino acids. The CDR3 loop is CSVESRGDYEQYF. The CDR3 coding sequence is TGCAGCGTTGAGTCCAGGGGAGACTACGAGCAGTACTTC.

This clonotype has more than one count but fewer than ten. J is TRBJ2-2 and V is TRBV7-3, with a possible D match to TRBD2 (6 bases). This CDR3 region has 13 residues. Germline V lookup: CDR1 SGHTA, CDR2 FQGTGA. V was cut by 3 bases and J by 6 bases, with 8 bases left in between. The CDR3 DNA reads as TGTGCCAGCAGCTTTCGGGGGTCCGGGGAGCTGTTTTTT. Protein product: CASSFRGSGELFF.

The rearrangement joins TRBV12-5 to TRBJ2-1; a weak D match, TRBD1 (6 bases). V lost 3 bases and J lost 5, with 17 bases in between. The CDR3 loop spans 16 amino acids. CDR1 is LGHNT and CDR2 is FRNRAP in the germline V gene. The CDR3 loop is CASGFLWQGSHNEQFF. The CDR3 DNA follows: TGTGCTAGTGGTTTCCTGTGGCAGGGGAGTCACAATGAGCAGTTCTTC.

The V gene is TRBV6-2 or TRBV6-3, the J gene TRBJ2-1; tentatively, D is TRBD2 (7 bases). Germline CDR1 MNHEY, CDR2 SVGEGT. Trimming left V 10 bases short and J 3 bases short, with 16 bases between. The CDR3 sequence is 14 residues long. This CDR3 reads CATRGGGFYNEQFF. For the CDR3, the DNA is TGTGCCACCAGGGGCGGGGGTTTCTACAATGAGCAGTTCTTC.

This clonotype was counted between two and nine times. V is TRBV5-6 and J is TRBJ2-1, with a weak D call TRBD1 (5 bases). The germline V gene has CDR1 SGHDT and CDR2 YYEEEE. The CDR3 has 16 residues. The ends were cut back, 6 bases at V and 5 bases at J, with 21 bases in the middle. CDR3 nucleotides: TGTGCCAGCACCCCGCGGCAGGGCCACGTAGACAATGAGCAGTTCTTC. As protein: CASTPRQGHVDNEQFF. The whole variable domain, filled in from reference TRBV5-6 and TRBJ2-1, reads DAGVTQSPTHLIKTRGQQVTLRCSPKSGHDTVSWYQQALGQGPQFIFQYYEEEERQRGNFPDRFSGHQFPNYSSELNVNALLLGDSALYLCASTPRQGHVDNEQFFGPGTRLTVL.

The V gene is TRBV11-2, the J gene TRBJ2-1; TRBD2 matches at 7 bases. CDR1 is SGHAT, CDR2 FQNNGV, per germline. V dropped 5 bases and J dropped 4; count of bases not matched to a gene: 8. The CDR3 runs 15 residues. The CDR3 DNA reads TGTGCCAGCAGCCCTGGGGCTAGCGGTTACAATGAGCAGTTCTTC. This translates into CASSPGASGYNEQFF.

This clonotype occurred a few times. The junction does not match germline at one end; this may be a read error. The V and J genes are TRBV5-1 and TRBJ2-3, with a weak D call TRBD1 (6 bases). Germline V gene data show CDR1 as SGHRS and CDR2 as YFSETQ. The CDR3 sequence is 13 residues long. This CDR3 reads CASSLGAGDTQYF. The CDR3 DNA is TGCGCCAGCAGTTTGGGGGCCGGAGATACGCAGTATTTT. Full variable domain (remainder filled in from reference TRBV5-1 and TRBJ2-3): KAGVTQTPRYLIKTRGQQVTLSCSPISGHRSVSWYQQTPGQGLQFLFEYFSETQRNKGNFPGRFSGRQFSNSRSEMNVSTLELGDSALYLCASSLGAGDTQYFGPGTRLTVL.

This chain uses TRBV19 with TRBJ2-3; D unresolved. In germline, CDR1 is LNHDA, CDR2 SQIVND (reference sequence). Between the trimmed V and J ends, which lost 1 base and 6 bases, there was a span of 14 bases. The CDR3 length is 15 residues. The CDR3 is CASSIVPIIGDTQYF. The CDR3 DNA follows: TGTGCCAGTAGTATAGTCCCAATAATTGGGGATACGCAGTATTTT.

This clonotype was recorded a few times. The chain joins TRBV20-1 to TRBJ2-1; TRBD1 matches at 7 bases. V lost 5 bases, J lost 0 bases, and 10 bases stayed unmatched. The CDR3 is 16 residues long. Per the germline V gene, CDR1 is DFQATT and CDR2 is SNEGSKA (reference sequence). The chain's CDR3 is CSARRVRDSSYNEQFF. For the CDR3, the DNA is TGCAGTGCTCGGAGAGTCCGGGACAGCTCCTACAATGAGCAGTTCTTC.

J is TRBJ2-2 and V is TRBV20-1; weak D call: TRBD1 (5 bases). V lost 0 bases and J 0 bases, leaving 5 bases between the germline ends. The CDR3 has 14 amino acids. Germline values: CDR1 DFQATT, CDR2 SNEGSKA (reference sequence). CDR3: CSAREGANTGELFF. CDR3 DNA sequence: TGCAGTGCTAGAGAAGGGGCGAACACCGGGGAGCTGTTTTTT.

CDR3 DNA sequence: TGTGCCAGCAGCCCCTCGGGCTCTGGGGCCAACGTCCTGACTTTC. Translation: CASSPSGSGANVLTF. The genes are TRBV9 and TRBJ2-6; D unresolved. This CDR3 contains 15 residues. V lost 4 bases, J lost 0 bases, and 8 bases lay in between. CDR1 and CDR2 from the germline V gene are SGDLS and YYNGEE.

This clonotype showed up many times. The chain combines TRBV18 with TRBJ2-2, with D unresolved. Germline lookup yields CDR1 KGHSH and CDR2 LQKENI. The ends were cut back, 1 base at V and 1 base at J, with 4 bases in the middle. The CDR3 is 14 amino acids. The chain's CDR3 is CASSPRGNTGELFF. The CDR3 nucleotides read TGTGCCAGCTCACCACGGGGGAACACCGGGGAGCTGTTTTTT.

In its sample, this clonotype was seen a few times. The chain is built from TRBV5-1 and TRBJ1-4; D is uncertain. This CDR3 has 16 residues. Between the trimmed V and J ends, which lost 0 bases and 0 bases, there was a span of 9 bases. Germline V gene data show CDR1 as SGHRS and CDR2 as YFSETQ. This CDR3 is CASSLGPAATNEKLFF. CDR3 in DNA: TGCGCCAGCAGCTTGGGCCCGGCAGCAACTAATGAAAAACTGTTTTTT.

This clonotype came up a few times. The rearrangement joins TRBV24-1 to TRBJ2-1; D may be TRBD1 (6 bases). Between the trimmed V and J ends, which lost 4 bases and 10 bases, there was a span of 10 bases. Germline V gene data show CDR1 as KGHDR and CDR2 as SFDVKD. The CDR3 consists of 12 residues. CDR3 DNA sequence: TGTGCCACCAGTGACTCGGACAGAGAGCAGTTCTTC. Protein: CATSDSDREQFF.

The chain couples TRBV3-1 to TRBJ2-7; 8 bases are shared with TRBD2. The CDR3 totals 17 residues. Germline CDR1 LGHDT, CDR2 YNNKEL (reference sequence). J gave up 0 bases and V 8 bases, and 15 bases lay outside the gene matches. CDR3 sequence reads: CASCKHLERESSYEQYV. The CDR3 nucleotides read TGTGCCAGCTGCAAGCATCTAGAGCGGGAGTCCTCCTACGAGCAGTACGTC.

Only a few counts were recorded for this clonotype. The chain links TRBV7-2 to TRBJ1-5, with a possible D match to TRBD1 (5 bases). Germline V CDR1 and CDR2: SGHTA, FQGNSA. This CDR3 is built from 15 residues. The V end lost 5 bases, the J end lost 0 bases, and 11 bases lay between the germline ends. The CDR3 spells CASSVGRYSNQPQHF. CDR3 sequence (DNA): TGTGCCAGCAGCGTGGGACGGTATAGCAATCAGCCCCAGCATTTT.

The chain combines TRBV6-2 or TRBV6-3 with TRBJ1-2; the D is unclear. V lost 6 bases to trimming and J lost 1 base, with 6 bases between them. There are 12 residues in the CDR3. The germline gives CDR1 MNHEY, CDR2 SVGEGT. CDR3 coding DNA: TGTGCCAGCAGGTCACTTAACTATGGCTACACCTTC. It yields the protein CASRSLNYGYTF.

This clonotype rates as medium-sized. This chain connects TRBV29-1 to TRBJ1-3; no clear D. V lost 2 bases, J lost 0 bases, and 5 bases lay in between. In germline, CDR1 is SQVTM, CDR2 ANQGSEA. The CDR3 contains 13 residues. The CDR3 DNA sequence: TGCAGCGTTGAACCAGGCTCTGGAAACACCATATATTTT. As protein: CSVEPGSGNTIYF.

This clonotype was picked up a small number of times. The rearrangement links TRBV18 to TRBJ2-6; the D is unclear. Germline V lookup: CDR1 KGHSH, CDR2 LQKENI. The CDR3 covers 16 residues. Trimming took 2 bases from V and 0 from J, leaving 8 bases between them. The chain's CDR3 is CASSPNQVSGANVLTF. The DNA of the CDR3 is TGTGCCAGCTCACCAAACCAAGTCTCTGGGGCCAACGTCCTGACTTTC.